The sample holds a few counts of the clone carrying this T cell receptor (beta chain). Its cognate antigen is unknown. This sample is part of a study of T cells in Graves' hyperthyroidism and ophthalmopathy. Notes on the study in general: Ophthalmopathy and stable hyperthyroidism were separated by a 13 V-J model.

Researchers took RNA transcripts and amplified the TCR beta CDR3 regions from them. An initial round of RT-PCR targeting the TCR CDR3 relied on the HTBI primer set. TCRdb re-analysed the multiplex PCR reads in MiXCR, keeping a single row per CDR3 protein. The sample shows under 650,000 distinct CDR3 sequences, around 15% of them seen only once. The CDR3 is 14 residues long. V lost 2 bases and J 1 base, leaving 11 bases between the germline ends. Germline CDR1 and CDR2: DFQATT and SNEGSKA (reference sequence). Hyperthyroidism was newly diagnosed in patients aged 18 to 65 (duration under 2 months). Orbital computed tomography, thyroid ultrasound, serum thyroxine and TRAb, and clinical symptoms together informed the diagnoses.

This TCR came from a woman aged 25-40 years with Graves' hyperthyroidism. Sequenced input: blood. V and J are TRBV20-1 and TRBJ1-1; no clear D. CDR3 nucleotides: TGCAGTGCTAGATCAGAAGATCGGAACACTGAAGCTTTCTTT. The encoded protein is CSARSEDRNTEAFF.